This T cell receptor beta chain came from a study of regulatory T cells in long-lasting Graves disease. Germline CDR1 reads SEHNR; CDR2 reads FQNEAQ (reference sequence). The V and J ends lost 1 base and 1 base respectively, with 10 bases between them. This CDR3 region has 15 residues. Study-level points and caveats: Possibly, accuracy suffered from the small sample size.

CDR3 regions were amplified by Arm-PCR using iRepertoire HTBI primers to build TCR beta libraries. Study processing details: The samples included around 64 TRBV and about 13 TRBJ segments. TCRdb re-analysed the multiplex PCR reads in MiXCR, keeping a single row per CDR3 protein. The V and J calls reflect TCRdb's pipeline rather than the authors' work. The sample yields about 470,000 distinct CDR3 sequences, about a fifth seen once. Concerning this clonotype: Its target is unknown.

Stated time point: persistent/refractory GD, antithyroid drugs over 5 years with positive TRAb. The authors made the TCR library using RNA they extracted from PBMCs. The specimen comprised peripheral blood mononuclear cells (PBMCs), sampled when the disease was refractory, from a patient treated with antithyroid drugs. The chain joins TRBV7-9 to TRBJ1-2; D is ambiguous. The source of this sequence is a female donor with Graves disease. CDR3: CASSLDSGFNYGYTF. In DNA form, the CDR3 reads TGTGCCAGCAGCTTAGATTCCGGTTTTAACTATGGCTACACCTTC.